A selection of T cell receptor beta chains follows, all from one sample in a study of blood T cell repertoires in COVID-19. Only in-frame clones appear in the TCRdb table, and some are missing; sequencing was by immunoSEQ multiplex PCR. This sample yields about 170,000 clones, of which approximately 89% are seen a single time; less than 3.5% belongs to the top ten. Source material: peripheral blood. These receptors originate from a man aged 70-80 years with acute or convalescent COVID-19. Each CDR3 is given with its conserved first and last residue. A D gene is named only where the DNA matches it firmly. Rows may omit the clone size; those that give it use once, few, many or a size class.

cdr3_nt,cdr3_aa,v_call,d_call,clone_size,j_call
TGTGCCAGCTCACCAGGACAGGCCCCAGGAGGCAATGAGCAGTTCTTC,CASSPGQAPGGNEQFF,TRBV18,TRBD1,-,TRBJ2-1
TGTGCCAGCAGCTACGGGACTAAGGCTACGAATACGCAGTATTTT,CASSYGTKATNTQYF,TRBV7-9,TRBD2,-,TRBJ2-3
TGCAGCGTTGTAACTAGCGGGGAGGATGAGCAGTACTTC,CSVVTSGEDEQYF,TRBV29-1,TRBD2,-,TRBJ2-7
TGTGCCAGCAGCTTAGTTAGCGGGGCGAACGGGGAGCTGTTTTTT,CASSLVSGANGELFF,TRBV7-2,TRBD2,-,TRBJ2-2
TGCGCCAGCAGCTCCCGCGGGCCAGAGACCCAGTACTTC,CASSSRGPETQYF,TRBV5-1,-,-,TRBJ2-5
TGTGCCAGCAGGGGACAGGGGTACCAAGAGACCCAGTACTTC,CASRGQGYQETQYF,TRBV2,TRBD1,-,TRBJ2-5
TGTGCCAGCAGCCCGAGCCTCCTAAGCGGAGCTTTCTTT,CASSPSLLSGAFF,TRBV11-2,-,-,TRBJ1-1
TGCGCCAGCAGCCCGCAACGGGGGGGCTGGAAGTACTTC,CASSPQRGGWKYF,TRBV4-3,TRBD2,-,TRBJ2-7
TGCGCCAGCAGCTTGTCTCAGGGAGGGAATGAAAAACTGTTTTTT,CASSLSQGGNEKLFF,TRBV5-1,-,-,TRBJ1-4
TGTGCCAGCTCACCTGACAGGCTGAACACCGGGGAGCTGTTTTTT,CASSPDRLNTGELFF,TRBV18,-,-,TRBJ2-2
TGTGCCAGCAGCTTGGGCCCGAGTAATGAAAAACTGTTTTTT,CASSLGPSNEKLFF,TRBV7-9,-,once,TRBJ1-4
-,CASSREVGGGSFF,TRBV10-1,-,-,TRBJ1-1
TGTGCCAGCAGTAGCGGGGGGGCCGATACGCAGTATTTT,CASSSGGADTQYF,TRBV6-4,TRBD2,-,TRBJ2-3
TGCGCCAGCAGCTTGAGGGGGGGCTCGGTCACCGGGGAGCTGTTTTTT,CASSLRGGSVTGELFF,TRBV5-1,-,-,TRBJ2-2
TGTGCCAGCAGCTTCCGGACAGGGGCCACAGATACGCAGTATTTT,CASSFRTGATDTQYF,TRBV7-6,TRBD1,-,TRBJ2-3
TGTGCCAGTAGTAGAGAGTCAGGGGGGCTGAATACGCAGTATTTT,CASSRESGGLNTQYF,TRBV19,-,-,TRBJ2-3
TGTGCCAGCGAGCAGGGTCTTCAAGAGACCCAGTACTTC,CASEQGLQETQYF,TRBV7-9,-,-,TRBJ2-5
TGTGCCAGCAGCGACACCCCGTCGAGGGCGGACGAAAGCTACGAGCAGTACTTC,CASSDTPSRADESYEQYF,TRBV27,-,-,TRBJ2-7
TGTGCCACCTCGGGACAGGGGAGGACTGAAGCTTTCTTT,CATSGQGRTEAFF,TRBV27,TRBD1,-,TRBJ1-1
TGTGCCAGCAGCTCTCTGGCAGTCTACGAGCAGTACTTC,CASSSLAVYEQYF,TRBV7-2,-,-,TRBJ2-7
TGTGCCAGCAGTATCTCCGGGGAGATTGAAGCTTTCTTT,CASSISGEIEAFF,TRBV6-5,-,-,TRBJ1-1
TGTGCCAGTAGTATGAGGGGGCGCGATACAGATACGCAGTATTTT,CASSMRGRDTDTQYF,TRBV19,TRBD1,-,TRBJ2-3
TGTGCCAGCAGCCCGGGGGGGATCGGGGAGCTGTTTTTT,CASSPGGIGELFF,TRBV6-2/TRBV6-3,TRBD2,-,TRBJ2-2
TGTGCCAGCAGCAGTACTACCCGGGATACGCAGTATTTT,CASSSTTRDTQYF,TRBV11-2,-,-,TRBJ2-3
TGCGCCAGCAGCTTGGTCTCTTACACAGATACGCAGTATTTT,CASSLVSYTDTQYF,TRBV5-1,-,once,TRBJ2-3
TGTGCCAGTAAACAGGGCCAATACAATGAGCAGTTCTTC,CASKQGQYNEQFF,TRBV19,-,-,TRBJ2-1
TGCGCCAGCAGCTTAGCGGGAAGTAAAGATACGCAGTATTTT,CASSLAGSKDTQYF,TRBV5-1,TRBD2,-,TRBJ2-3
TGCGCCAGCAGCTTGGTGGGGGGAAATCAGCCCCAGCATTTT,CASSLVGGNQPQHF,TRBV5-1,-,-,TRBJ1-5
TGTGCCAGCCAACTCAGGGGATCGTTTGAAAAACTGTTTTTT,CASQLRGSFEKLFF,TRBV2,-,-,TRBJ1-4
TGCGCCAGCAGCTTGGACCCCAGGACTAGCTACGAGCAGTACTTC,CASSLDPRTSYEQYF,TRBV5-1,TRBD2,-,TRBJ2-7
TGTGCCTGGAGACAGGGGTGGGGTCAGCCCCAGCATTTT,CAWRQGWGQPQHF,TRBV30,TRBD1,-,TRBJ1-5
TGTGCCAGCAGCGCCGGGGGGGCGGATTCCGAGACCCAGTACTTC,CASSAGGADSETQYF,TRBV11-3,TRBD2,-,TRBJ2-5
TGTGCCAGCAGCCTCGGCGGCGGGAACCCTGAGCAGTTCTTC,CASSLGGGNPEQFF,TRBV3-1/TRBV3-2,-,once,TRBJ2-1
TGTGCCAGCAGTCCCCGGACTAGTGTCACAGATACGCAGTATTTT,CASSPRTSVTDTQYF,TRBV6-2/TRBV6-3,TRBD2,-,TRBJ2-3
TGTGCCATCACCGAAGGGGGGGGGCCTCACGAGCAGTACTTC,CAITEGGGPHEQYF,TRBV10-3,-,-,TRBJ2-7
TGTGCTAGTGATCAGGACAGGGAAGACCAGCCCCAGCATTTT,CASDQDREDQPQHF,TRBV12-5,TRBD1,-,TRBJ1-5
TGTGCCAGCAGCTCGGGGTCCCCAGGCGCTGAAGCTTTCTTT,CASSSGSPGAEAFF,TRBV7-3,-,-,TRBJ1-1
TGTGCCAGCAGCTTAGCTTATAGGGGCATTGACTATGGCTACACCTTC,CASSLAYRGIDYGYTF,TRBV7-8,-,-,TRBJ1-2
TGTGCCAGCTCTCCCCTCGTGGCCGCCGGGAGTACTGAAGCTTTCTTT,CASSPLVAAGSTEAFF,TRBV18,-,-,TRBJ1-1
TGCGCCAGCAGCCACCGACCGACTAACTCTGGAAACACCATATATTTT,CASSHRPTNSGNTIYF,TRBV4-3,-,-,TRBJ1-3
TGCGCCAGCAGCCTAGGACAGGGCCAAGAGACCCAGTACTTC,CASSLGQGQETQYF,TRBV4-1,TRBD1,-,TRBJ2-5
TGTGCCAGCAGTTACTCGAAGGGACAGGGGGCGGAGACCCAGTACTTC,CASSYSKGQGAETQYF,TRBV6-5,TRBD1,-,TRBJ2-5
TGTGCCTGGATGATTCCGGGGGGAAACACCATATATTTT,CAWMIPGGNTIYF,TRBV30,-,-,TRBJ1-3